A few counts support the clone carrying this T cell receptor (beta chain). The CDR3 regions of TCR beta were amplified from RNA transcripts. The HTBI primer set was used in a first-round RT-PCR of the TCR CDR3. TCRdb called the multiplex PCR reads again in MiXCR, with one record for every CDR3 protein. Of around 500,000 distinct CDR3 sequences listed, about 15% are singletons. Uncontrolled infection, other autoimmune disease, pregnancy or lactation barred patients from enrollment. Approximately 9.3 ml of fresh peripheral blood supplied the PBMCs. This sample stems from a study of T cells in Graves' hyperthyroidism and ophthalmopathy. Study at large: The authors collected peripheral blood at initial diagnosis, before any treatment.

Germline V gene lookup returns CDR1 MGHRA and CDR2 YSYEKL. This CDR3 has 14 amino acids. The V and J ends lost 0 bases and 4 bases respectively, with 9 bases between them. This TCR was sampled from a woman between 18 and 29 years old with Graves' hyperthyroidism. V gene TRBV4-1 combines with J gene TRBJ1-2; D not resolved. Source material: blood. In DNA, the CDR3 is TGCGCCAGCAGCCAAGATGGCCGGAGCTATGGCTACACCTTC. Its protein is CASSQDGRSYGYTF.